This TCR beta chain comes out of a study of Graves' ophthalmopathy and Graves' hyperthyroidism. This clonotype was counted only a few times. What it binds is not known. Excluded were patients with other autoimmune diseases, uncontrolled infections, pregnancy or lactation. Germline assignment: CDR1 SGHAT and CDR2 FQNNGV. The CDR3 has 14 residues. J was trimmed by 4 bases and V by 5 bases; bases with no gene match: 3. Points from the study as a whole: The model predicted progression of ophthalmopathy with a sensitivity of roughly 71%, and its specificity was around 72%.

Transcripts of RNA were the source for amplifying TCR beta CDR3 regions. HTBI primers were used in a first-round RT-PCR, which preceded a second-round multiplex PCR. From the multiplex PCR reads, TCRdb called clonotypes with MiXCR, one entry per CDR3 protein. The sample holds roughly 1.1 million distinct CDR3 sequences, 35% to 40% seen once. Sample: peripheral blood or thyroid tissue (not recorded which). This receptor was taken from an adult man with Graves' hyperthyroidism. V and J are TRBV11-2 and TRBJ1-1; 11 bases map to TRBD1. The CDR3 DNA follows: TGTGCCAGCAGCGAGGACAGGGGGCGCACTGAAGCTTTCTTT. It encodes CASSEDRGRTEAFF.